The 17 T cell receptor beta chains in this list originate from one sample, sequenced in a study of cytomegalovirus exposure and HLA in healthy donors. The PCR was carried out with 60 Vbeta primers and 13 Jbeta primers. TCRdb keeps only in-frame clones here, not all; method: immunoSEQ multiplex PCR. This table has around 160,000 clones, around 75% appearing once. Material for sequencing was PBMCs. Receptors originate from a male donor in good health and CMV-seronegative.

The gene calls are TRBV21-1 and TRBJ1-6; no check of the table's D call, TRBD1, against the DNA was made. TRBV21-1 is recorded as a pseudogene. The CDR3 is made up of 18 amino acids. In DNA form, the CDR3 reads TGTGCCAGCAGCATTAAAGGGAACAGGGGCTGCTATAATTCACCCCTCCACTTT. Translation gives CASSIKGNRGCYNSPLHF.

This clone has more than one count but fewer than ten. The chain employs TRBV6-4 and TRBJ2-5; 14 nucleotides line up with TRBD2. The CDR3 length is 15 residues. Germline V gene data show CDR1 as MRHNA and CDR2 as SNTAGT. V trimming: 6 bases; J trimming: 2 bases; junction bases outside the gene matches: 2. CDR3 DNA: TGTGCCAGCAGCCGACTAGCGGGGGGGCAAGAGACCCAGTACTTC. This translates into CASSRLAGGQETQYF.

J is TRBJ2-5 and V is TRBV29-1; D gene ambiguous. Germline CDR1 reads SQVTM; CDR2 reads ANQGSEA. Trimming removed 5 bases at V and 4 bases at J, with 11 bases between. This CDR3 contains 12 residues. The CDR3 is CSVPLSGETQYF. For the CDR3, the DNA is TGCAGCGTTCCACTGTCGGGAGAGACCCAGTACTTC.

This sequence joins TRBV6-1 and TRBJ2-5, with 7 bases fitting TRBD2. V trimming: 8 bases; J trimming: 11 bases; junction bases outside the gene matches: 8. The CDR3 runs 11 residues. Germline CDR1 MNHNS, CDR2 SASEGT. The CDR3 reads CASGREWEQYF. CDR3 coding DNA: TGTGCCAGCGGGCGGGAGTGGGAGCAGTACTTC.

The CDR3: CASSPNGGGAYEQYF. CDR3 DNA: TGTGCCAGCAGCCCCAACGGGGGGGGTGCCTACGAGCAGTACTTC. V is TRBV7-2 and J is TRBJ2-7, with 8 nucleotides matching TRBD2. CDR1 is SGHTA, CDR2 FQGNSA, per germline. The length of the CDR3 is 15 residues. Trimming took 5 bases from V and 2 from J; bases not matched to a gene: 8.

In this sample, this clone turned up a few times. The junction departs from the called germline gene at one end, perhaps through a read error. The chain couples TRBV7-9 to TRBJ2-2; D is unclear. Germline V gene lookup returns CDR1 SEHNR and CDR2 FQNEAQ (reference sequence). The CDR3 extends over 14 amino acids. For the CDR3, the DNA is TGTTCCAGCAGCTTACCCGCGAACACCGGGGAGCTGTTTTTT. Protein product: CSSSLPANTGELFF.

A few counts support this clone. The chain carries TRBV7-9 and TRBJ1-4; 11 nucleotides align to TRBD1. The V and J ends lost 5 bases and 10 bases, in that order; junction bases with no gene match: 12. Germline lookup yields CDR1 SEHNR and CDR2 FQNEAQ (reference sequence). CDR3 size: 16 residues. CDR3 sequence reads: CASSPRTGGVEAKLFF. In nucleotides, the CDR3 is TGTGCCAGCAGCCCAAGGACAGGGGGCGTAGAGGCAAAACTGTTTTTT.

CDR3 DNA sequence: TGTGCCAGTAGCCCCCGGACAGGGGGGCCCTACGAGCAGTACTTC. As protein: CASSPRTGGPYEQYF. This rearrangement joins TRBV19 to TRBJ2-7; 10 bases agree with TRBD1. This CDR3 is built from 15 residues. The J segment lost 2 bases and the V segment lost 6 bases, leaving 7 bases of the junction unmatched. The germline gives CDR1 LNHDA, CDR2 SQIVND (reference sequence).

The gene calls are TRBV7-9 and TRBJ1-1; 7 nucleotides align to TRBD1. The J segment lost 8 bases and the V segment lost 3 bases, leaving 6 bases of the junction unmatched. The CDR3 has 13 amino acids. Germline CDR1 is SEHNR and CDR2 is FQNEAQ (reference sequence). Here the CDR3 reads CASSLGKGQEAFF. DNA for the CDR3: TGTGCCAGCAGCTTGGGGAAGGGACAGGAAGCTTTCTTT.

This clone was observed a handful of times. J is TRBJ1-2 and V is TRBV5-1; tentatively, D is TRBD1 (6 bases). Trimming stripped 4 bases from V and 4 bases from J, with 20 bases between. From germline, CDR1 is SGHRS and CDR2 YFSETQ. The CDR3 is 16 residues long. Written as DNA, the CDR3 is TGCGCCAGCAGCCCTGGGCCGGGGGGCTTTCCCTATGGCTACACCTTC. Amino acids: CASSPGPGGFPYGYTF.

This chain joins TRBV18 and TRBJ1-2; D may be TRBD1 (5 bases). V dropped 0 bases and J dropped 2 bases, with 10 bases sitting between them. The CDR3 is 15 amino acids. CDR1 KGHSH and CDR2 LQKENI come from the germline V gene. CDR3 DNA sequence: TGTGCCAGCTCACCACCCGGACAAAGAAACTATGGCTACACCTTC. The encoded protein is CASSPPGQRNYGYTF.

The rearrangement links TRBV6-1 to TRBJ1-5; D may be TRBD1 (5 bases). With 4 bases removed from V and 0 bases from J, the gap between germline ends came to 10 bases. Germline CDR1 reads MNHNS; CDR2 reads SASEGT. This CDR3 comprises 15 residues. CDR3 loop: CASSVTAYSNQPQHF. In DNA, the CDR3 is TGTGCCAGCAGTGTGACAGCATATAGCAATCAGCCCCAGCATTTT.

In DNA, the CDR3 is TGTGCCAGCAGTTTATACGGAGTTGGAAACACCATATATTTT. Amino acids: CASSLYGVGNTIYF. V gene TRBV27 combines with J gene TRBJ1-3; D gene unclear. The CDR3 contains 14 residues. Germline V gives CDR1 MNHEY, CDR2 SMNVEV (reference sequence). The V end lost 1 base, the J end lost 3 bases, and 7 bases lay between the germline ends.

The chain carries TRBV19 and TRBJ2-7, with a possible D match to TRBD2 (5 bases). Deletions cut 0 bases from V and 3 bases from J, with 9 bases between. The CDR3 sequence is 14 residues long. Germline V gene lookup returns CDR1 LNHDA and CDR2 SQIVND (reference sequence). CDR3 sequence reads: CASSIDRSGYEQYF. As DNA, the CDR3 is TGTGCCAGTAGTATAGATAGGAGCGGCTACGAGCAGTACTTC. Combining the CDR3 with reference TRBV19 and TRBJ2-7 gives the whole variable domain DGGITQSPKYLFRKEGQNVTLSCEQNLNHDAMYWYRQDPGQGLRLIYYSQIVNDFQKGDIAEGYSVSREKKESFPLTVTSAQKNPTAFYLCASSIDRSGYEQYFGPGTRLTVT.

The chain combines TRBV6-5 with TRBJ2-1, with 8 bases aligning to TRBD1. The germline gives CDR1 MNHEY, CDR2 SVGAGI. This CDR3 is built from 14 residues. The J segment lost 7 bases and the V segment lost 4 bases, leaving 6 bases of the junction unmatched. CDR3 DNA sequence: TGTGCCAGCAGTTCCGACAGGGGAAGTAATGAGCAGTTCTTC. This sequence encodes CASSSDRGSNEQFF.

This clone was found a few times. CDR3 coding DNA: TGTGCCAGCATAGGGACACCCTCGTACACCGGGGAGCTGTTTTTT. Protein sequence: CASIGTPSYTGELFF. This rearrangement joins TRBV28 to TRBJ2-2; D perhaps matches TRBD1 (6 bases). In germline, CDR1 is MDHEN, CDR2 SYDVKM. Trimming shortened V by 7 bases and J by 3 bases, and 15 bases separated the two germline ends. This CDR3 has 15 amino acids.

V is TRBV19 and J is TRBJ2-1; TRBD2 agrees at 9 bases. Germline lookup yields CDR1 LNHDA and CDR2 SQIVND (reference sequence). This CDR3 spans 18 amino acids. The trim removed 4 bases at V and 0 bases at J, leaving 10 bases unmatched. CDR3 loop: CASSKGLAGRSSYNEQFF. The CDR3 nucleotides read TGTGCCAGTAGTAAAGGGCTAGCGGGACGAAGCTCCTACAATGAGCAGTTCTTC.